The source of this TCR beta chain is a study of blood T cells in healthy people across ages. Next came a second PCR, run for roughly 6 to 11 cycles, which used a sample-barcoded 5' primer along with a J-beta primer mix. Every molecule of cDNA carried a tag from a template-switch adaptor with 12 random nucleotides. CDR3-containing paired-end reads numbered at least 2.5 million in each sample. Via MiXCR, TCRdb re-called the 5' RACE reads, giving one row per CDR3 protein. The data contain over a million distinct CDR3 sequences, around 40% of them singletons. Points from the study as a whole: Higher diversity and more naive CD4+ cells were features of long-lived donors, compared to aged donors.

This clonotype came up a few times. Its antigen is unknown. The sequenced material came from blood. The clonotype comes from a woman under 30 in good health.

In nucleotides, the CDR3 is TGTGCCAGCACCGAAAGCGGTTTGGTAGAGACCCAGTACTTC. Residues: CASTESGLVETQYF. The chain has TRBV7-9 and TRBJ2-5; TRBD2 might be the D (5 bases). Germline values: CDR1 SEHNR, CDR2 FQNEAQ (reference sequence). Trimming shortened V by 7 bases and J by 4 bases, and 16 bases separated the two germline ends. This CDR3 is built from 14 residues.